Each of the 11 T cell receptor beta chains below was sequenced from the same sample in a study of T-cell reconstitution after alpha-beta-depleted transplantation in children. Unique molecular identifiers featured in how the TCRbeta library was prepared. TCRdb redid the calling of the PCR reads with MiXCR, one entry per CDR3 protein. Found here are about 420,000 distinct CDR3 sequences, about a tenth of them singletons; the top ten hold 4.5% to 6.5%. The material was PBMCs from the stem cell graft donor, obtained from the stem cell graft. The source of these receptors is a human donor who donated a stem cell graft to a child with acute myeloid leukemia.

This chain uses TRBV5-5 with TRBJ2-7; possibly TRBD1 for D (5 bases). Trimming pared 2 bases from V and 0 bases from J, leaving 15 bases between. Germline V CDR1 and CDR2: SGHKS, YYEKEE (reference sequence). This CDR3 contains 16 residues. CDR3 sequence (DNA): TGTGCCAGCAGCTTTGGGGCTGAGATAAGCTCCTACGAGCAGTACGTC. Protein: CASSFGAEISSYEQYV.

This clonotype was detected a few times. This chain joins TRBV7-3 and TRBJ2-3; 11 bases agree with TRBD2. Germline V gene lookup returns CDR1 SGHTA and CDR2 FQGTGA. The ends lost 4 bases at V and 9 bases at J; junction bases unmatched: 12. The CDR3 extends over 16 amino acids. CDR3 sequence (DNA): TGTGCCAGCAGCTCTGTAGCGGGAGGGCCCATGGACACGCAGTATTTT. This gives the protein CASSSVAGGPMDTQYF.

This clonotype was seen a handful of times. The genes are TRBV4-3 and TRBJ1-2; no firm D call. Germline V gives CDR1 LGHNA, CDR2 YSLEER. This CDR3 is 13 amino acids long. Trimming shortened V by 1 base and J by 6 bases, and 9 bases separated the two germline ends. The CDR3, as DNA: TGCGCCAGCAGCCAAGCTTTTTCTGATGGCTACACCTTC. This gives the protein CASSQAFSDGYTF.

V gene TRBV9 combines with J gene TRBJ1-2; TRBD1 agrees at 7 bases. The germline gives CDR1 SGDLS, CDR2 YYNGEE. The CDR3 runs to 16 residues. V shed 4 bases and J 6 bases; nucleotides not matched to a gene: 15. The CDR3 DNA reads TGTGCCAGCAGCCCCCGACAGGGACTCAATCCCGATGGCTACACCTTC. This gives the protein CASSPRQGLNPDGYTF.

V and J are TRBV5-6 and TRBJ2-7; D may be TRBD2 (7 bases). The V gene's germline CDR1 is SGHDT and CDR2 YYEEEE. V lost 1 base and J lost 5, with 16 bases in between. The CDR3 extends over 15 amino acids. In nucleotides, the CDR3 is TGTGCCAGCAGCTTGCTTAACTCGGGGGGCCACGAGCAGTACTTC. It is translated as CASSLLNSGGHEQYF.

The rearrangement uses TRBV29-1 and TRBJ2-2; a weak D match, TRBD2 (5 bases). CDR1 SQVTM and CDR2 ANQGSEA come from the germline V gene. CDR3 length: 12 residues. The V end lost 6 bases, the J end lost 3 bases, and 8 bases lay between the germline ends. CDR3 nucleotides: TGCAGCGTGCAGGAGGACACCGGGGAGCTGTTTTTT. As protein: CSVQEDTGELFF.

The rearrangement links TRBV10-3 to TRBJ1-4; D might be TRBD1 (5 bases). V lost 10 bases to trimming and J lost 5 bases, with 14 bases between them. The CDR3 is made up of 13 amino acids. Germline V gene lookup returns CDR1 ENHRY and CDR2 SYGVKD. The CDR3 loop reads CATNRQSNEKLFF. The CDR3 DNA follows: TGTGCCACCAACCGACAGAGCAATGAAAAACTGTTTTTT.

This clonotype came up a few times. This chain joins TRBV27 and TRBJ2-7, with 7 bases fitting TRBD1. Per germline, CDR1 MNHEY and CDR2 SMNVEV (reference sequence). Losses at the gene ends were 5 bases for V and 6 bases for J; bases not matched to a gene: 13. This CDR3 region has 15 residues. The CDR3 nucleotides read TGTGCCAGCAGTCCAAGTCCCGGGACAGTGAGCGAGCAGTACTTC. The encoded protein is CASSPSPGTVSEQYF.

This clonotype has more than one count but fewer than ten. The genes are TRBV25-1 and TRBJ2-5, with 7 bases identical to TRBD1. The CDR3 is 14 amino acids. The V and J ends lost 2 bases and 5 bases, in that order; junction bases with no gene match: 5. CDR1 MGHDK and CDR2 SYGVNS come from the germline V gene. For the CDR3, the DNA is TGTGCCAGCAGTGAACCGACAGGGAAGGAGACCCAGTACTTC. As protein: CASSEPTGKETQYF.

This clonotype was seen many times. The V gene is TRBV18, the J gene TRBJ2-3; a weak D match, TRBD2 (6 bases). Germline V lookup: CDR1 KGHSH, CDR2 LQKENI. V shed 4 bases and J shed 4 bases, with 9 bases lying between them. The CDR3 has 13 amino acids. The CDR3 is CASSRGTSDTQYF. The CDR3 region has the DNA TGTGCCAGCTCACGGGGGACTTCAGATACGCAGTATTTT. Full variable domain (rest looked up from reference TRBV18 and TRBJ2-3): NAGVMQNPRHLVRRRGQEARLRCSPMKGHSHVYWYRQLPEEGLKFMVYLQKENIIDESGMPKERFSAEFPKEGPSILRIQQVVRGDSAAYFCASSRGTSDTQYFGPGTRLTVL.

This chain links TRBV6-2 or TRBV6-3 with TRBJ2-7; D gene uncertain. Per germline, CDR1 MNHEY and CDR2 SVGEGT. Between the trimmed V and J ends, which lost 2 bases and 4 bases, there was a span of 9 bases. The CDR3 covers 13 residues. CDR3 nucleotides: TGTGCCAGCAGTTACACCTGGGGTTACGAGCAGTACTTC. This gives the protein CASSYTWGYEQYF.